The sequence of this TCR beta chain was determined in a study of response to subunit inactivated influenza vaccine. Trimming stripped 6 bases from V and 4 bases from J, with 16 bases between. The V gene's germline CDR1 is DFQATT and CDR2 SNEGSKA (reference sequence). The length of the CDR3 is 13 residues. This clonotype showed up just a few times. Its antigen is unidentified. General study results and limits: There was a suggestion from the authors that each seasonal influenza vaccination recruits few new T cells.

In TCRdb, the RT-PCR reads were re-called with MiXCR into one record per CDR3 protein. The sample contains 650,000 to 800,000 distinct CDR3 sequences, approximately 14% of which appear only once. The sequencing used PBMCs from blood, collected 14 days before vaccination. The receptor comes from a man between 50 and 59 years old who received an inactivated influenza vaccine. The chain couples TRBV20-1 to TRBJ2-7; possibly TRBD2 for D (6 bases). The DNA of the CDR3 is TGCAGTGCCCGGGGGACGGCCAATTACGAGCAGTACTTC. Protein product: CSARGTANYEQYF.